This TCR beta chain was observed in a study of vaccination effects on CD4 cells after COVID-19. Profiling relied on immunoSEQ multiplex PCR, and the TCRdb table lists in-frame clones only, not all of them. The sample consists of about 81,000 clones, under 80% of them appearing once. In the case of this clone: The antigen is unknown.

The CDR3 has 16 amino acids. Trimming left V 4 bases short and J 4 bases short, with 19 bases between. The germline gives CDR1 MNHNS, CDR2 SASEGT. Within the ViraFEST assay, antigen-specific CD4+ T cells underwent expansion with viral peptide pools prior to sequencing. Following an approximately eleven-day culture, CD4+ T cells were purified. As their vaccination, participants received two doses of either BNT162b2 or mRNA-1273. None of the vaccinated had previously contracted SARS-CoV-2, and their nucleocapsid antibodies tested negative. The culture medium for 2 million or so PBMC per well included 10 IU/ml IL-2 and about 10 ug/ml peptides.

The sequence came from a human donor who received a COVID-19 vaccine. This material consisted of CD4+ T cells from PBMCs cultured with HCoV-OC43 spike peptides, taken after COVID-19 vaccination. Stated subset: HCoV-OC43 spike overlapping peptide pool stimulation. This sequence joins TRBV6-1 and TRBJ1-1, with D possibly being TRBD1 (5 bases). The chain's CDR3 is CASSGLGARAGTEAFF. In nucleotides, the CDR3 is TGTGCCAGCAGTGGTTTAGGGGCGAGGGCGGGCACTGAAGCTTTCTTT.